Detailed here is one T cell receptor beta chain. What it binds is not known. It was by quantitative 5'-RACE with molecular barcodes that TCR beta libraries were made. TCRdb independently ran MiXCR on the 5' RACE reads; one entry per CDR3 protein. In the table there are almost 400,000 distinct CDR3 sequences, around 20% of which are singletons. This specimen belongs to a study of CD8 T cells in ankylosing spondylitis. The study's findings and limits: Several of the motif variants were reported before in synovial fluid and blood from reactive arthritis. One TCR beta motif, made up of 7 or 8 highly homologous variants, appeared characteristic of ankylosing spondylitis blood.

The TCR was taken from a male donor with ankylosing spondylitis. Sequenced: blood, either unsorted or a sorted T cell fraction (not recorded which).

The CDR3 loop reads CASSPRTSGALGDTQYF. In nucleotides, the CDR3 is TGTGCCAGCAGTCCGAGGACTAGCGGGGCCTTGGGAGATACGCAGTATTTT. The chain uses TRBV12-3 or TRBV12-4 and TRBJ2-3; 12 nucleotides agree with TRBD2. Trimming at V came to 5 bases and at J to 5 bases, leaving 11 bases not matched to a gene. The CDR3 extends over 17 amino acids.